A single TCR beta chain is shown here with its context. Antigen: not known. With no exception, relapse followed autologous stem cell transplantation in all patients, and brentuximab vedotin exposure varied. Negative selection with magnetic separation was used to purify CD4+ T cells from thawed PBMCs. TCRdb's table, derived via immunoSEQ multiplex PCR, lists solely in-frame clones and lacks some. This sample has thousands of clones; about nine tenths occur once, and the top ten carry more than 0.95%. The sample comes from a study of PD-1 blockade in classical Hodgkin lymphoma. V shed 1 base, J shed 4 bases, and the junction held 6 bases outside the gene matches. Per germline, CDR1 SGHNT and CDR2 YYREEE (reference sequence). The CDR3 extends over 15 amino acids. Findings and caveats of the study: Similar baseline diversity was found in complete responders and newly diagnosed patients. Reports described newly diagnosed patients as having lower baseline TCR diversity than healthy donors.

The specimen was CD4+ T cells from blood, collected at baseline. This rearrangement joins TRBV5-4 to TRBJ2-3, with 7 bases aligning to TRBD2. This receptor was identified in a human donor with classical Hodgkin lymphoma. Here the CDR3 DNA reads TGTGCCAGCAGCTTGATCCAGGGAGGGGCAGATACGCAGTATTTT. Translation gives CASSLIQGGADTQYF.